This T cell receptor (beta chain) stems from a study of identical twins. TCRdb re-called the 5' RACE reads with MiXCR, one entry per CDR3 protein. The sample records about 480,000 distinct CDR3 sequences, about 14% being singletons. The donor group consisted entirely of healthy Caucasians. This CDR3 region has 14 residues. CDR1 MGHDK and CDR2 SYGVNS come from the germline V gene. V lost 4 bases, J lost 5 bases, and 11 bases lay in between. This sample also belongs to another study, concerning yellow fever vaccine responses in identical twins.

The sample was CD4+ T cells sorted from blood. This sequence joins TRBV25-1 and TRBJ1-4; unclear D gene. This clonotype was obtained from a woman between 18 and 30 years old in good health. CDR3 amino acids: CASSGVGVNEKLFF. The CDR3, as DNA: TGTGCCAGCAGTGGAGTAGGTGTAAATGAAAAACTGTTTTTT.